The 5 T cell receptor beta chains below come from one sample, sequenced in a study of T cell responses to AZD1222 COVID-19 vaccine. Measured with immunoSEQ multiplex PCR; TCRdb has only the in-frame clones, and not every one. This sample has approximately 150,000 clones; about nine tenths occur once, and the top ten carry 1.1% to 1.5%. Specimen: peripheral blood, collected on day 0 of AZD1222 vaccination. These receptors were taken from an adult in good health.

This chain links TRBV19 with TRBJ1-5; possible D gene TRBD1, 5 bases. CDR3 size: 15 residues. V was cut by 1 base and J by 6 bases, with 13 bases left in between. Germline V gives CDR1 LNHDA, CDR2 SQIVND (reference sequence). CDR3 region: CASSIAGGGVQPQHF. The DNA for the CDR3 is TGTGCCAGTAGTATAGCGGGGGGAGGAGTTCAGCCCCAGCATTTT.

In the case of this clone: Because the CDR3's place on the DNA is in doubt, the DNA is left out and the CDR3 is given as listed by TCRdb. The V gene is TRBV19, the J gene TRBJ1-5; the table's D call, TRBD1, has no DNA check behind it. Germline V lookup: CDR1 LNHDA, CDR2 SQIVND (reference sequence). The CDR3 region is 16 residues in length, termini included. The CDR3 is CASNLFGPGGNQPQHF.

This clone is a singleton in its sample. In nucleotides, the CDR3 is TGCGCCAGCAGCTTGGTCGACGCGAACACTGAAGCTTTCTTT. Encoded protein: CASSLVDANTEAFF. The gene calls are TRBV5-1 and TRBJ1-1; D gene unclear. From germline, CDR1 is SGHRS and CDR2 YFSETQ. V was clipped by 0 bases and J by 1 base, with 7 bases between them. The CDR3 contains 14 residues.

This chain connects TRBV12-3 or TRBV12-4 to TRBJ2-1, with 7 bases identical to TRBD1. This CDR3 region has 12 residues. The V segment lost 6 bases and the J segment 8 bases; nucleotides outside the gene matches: 4. The CDR3 is CASSRQGHEQFF. In nucleotides, the CDR3 is TGTGCCAGCAGCCGACAGGGCCATGAGCAGTTCTTC.

This clone was seen a single time. The chain's CDR3 is CASSSQPGLKEEKLFF. In DNA form, the CDR3 reads TGTGCCAGTAGTTCCCAACCGGGCCTCAAGGAGGAGAAACTGTTTTTT. The chain links TRBV19 to TRBJ1-4; the D is unclear. This CDR3 spans 16 amino acids. Per germline, CDR1 LNHDA and CDR2 SQIVND (reference sequence). V lost 5 bases, J lost 11 bases, and 24 bases lay in between.